The rows below give T cell receptor beta chains drawn from one sample of a study of cytomegalovirus exposure and HLA in healthy donors. TCRdb's table, derived via immunoSEQ multiplex PCR, lists solely in-frame clones and lacks some. The table has around 150,000 clones, under 75% seen once. Sequencing was done on a sample of PBMCs. The receptors originated from a woman between 40 and 50 years old in good health and CMV-seronegative. The CDR3 runs from the conserved cysteine through the conserved F or W. A D gene is named only where the DNA matches it firmly. A row's size may be missing; if present it is once, few, many or a size class.

v_gene: TRBV5-1
abundance: NA
j_gene: TRBJ2-3
d_gene: NA
CDR3aa: CASSSTGFGTQYF
CDR3nt: TGCGCCAGCAGCTCGACAGGATTCGGAACGCAGTATTTT

v_gene: TRBV7-8
abundance: NA
j_gene: TRBJ1-2
d_gene: TRBD1
CDR3aa: CASSSVQGRYGYTF
CDR3nt: TGTGCCAGCAGCTCAGTACAGGGGCGGTATGGCTACACCTTC

v_gene: TRBV27
abundance: NA
j_gene: TRBJ1-2
d_gene: TRBD1
CDR3aa: CASSRSTSGTGGAGNGYTF
CDR3nt: TGTGCCAGCTCAAGGTCCACGTCCGGGACAGGGGGCGCGGGGAACGGCTACACCTTC

v_gene: TRBV1
abundance: NA
j_gene: TRBJ2-7
d_gene: NA
CDR3aa: CTHSRGKYEQYF
CDR3nt: TGCACCCACTCCAGGGGGAAGTACGAGCAGTACTTC

v_gene: TRBV7-3
abundance: NA
j_gene: TRBJ1-2
d_gene: NA
CDR3aa: CASSPRDGGASGYTF
CDR3nt: TGTGCCAGCAGCCCCCGGGACGGGGGAGCTAGTGGCTACACCTTC

v_gene: TRBV5-1
abundance: NA
j_gene: TRBJ2-5
d_gene: TRBD2
CDR3aa: CASSLGLAGEETQYF
CDR3nt: TGCGCCAGCAGCTTGGGACTAGCGGGGGAAGAGACCCAGTACTTC

v_gene: TRBV6-1
abundance: NA
j_gene: TRBJ1-6
d_gene: NA
CDR3aa: CASSVSAGSYNSPLHF
CDR3nt: TGTGCCAGCAGTGTTTCCGCGGGCTCCTATAATTCACCCCTCCACTTT

v_gene: TRBV5-1
abundance: NA
j_gene: TRBJ1-1
d_gene: TRBD1
CDR3aa: CASRTSVGGQGKWAFF
CDR3nt: TGCGCCAGCAGAACGTCGGTGGGGGGACAGGGCAAGTGGGCTTTCTTT

v_gene: TRBV18
abundance: NA
j_gene: TRBJ1-5
d_gene: NA
CDR3aa: CASSPEASNQPQHF
CDR3nt: TGTGCCAGCTCACCAGAGGCTAGCAATCAGCCCCAGCATTTT

v_gene: TRBV27
abundance: NA
j_gene: TRBJ2-3
d_gene: NA
CDR3aa: CASRWTTTADTQYF
CDR3nt: TGTGCCAGCAGATGGACAACAACGGCAGATACGCAGTATTTT

v_gene: TRBV9
abundance: few
j_gene: TRBJ2-1
d_gene: TRBD1
CDR3aa: CASSEQGPNVYNEQFF
CDR3nt: TGTGCCAGCAGTGAACAGGGGCCGAATGTTTACAATGAGCAGTTCTTC

v_gene: TRBV19
abundance: NA
j_gene: TRBJ1-6
d_gene: NA
CDR3aa: CASSITTRQASVRNSPLHF
CDR3nt: TGTGCCAGTAGTATAACGACAAGACAGGCCTCCGTGAGGAATTCACCCCTCCACTTT

v_gene: TRBV29-1
abundance: once
j_gene: TRBJ2-3
d_gene: TRBD1
CDR3aa: CSAQPGTGGGTDTQYF
CDR3nt: TGCAGCGCCCAACCGGGGACAGGGGGGGGCACAGATACGCAGTATTTT

v_gene: TRBV5-1
abundance: NA
j_gene: TRBJ1-4
d_gene: TRBD1
CDR3aa: CASTSGGATNEKLFF
CDR3nt: TGCGCCAGCACGTCAGGGGGAGCAACTAATGAAAAACTGTTTTTT

v_gene: TRBV27
abundance: once
j_gene: TRBJ1-1
d_gene: TRBD1
CDR3aa: CASSPGTGGTEAFF
CDR3nt: TGTGCCAGCAGCCCCGGGACAGGGGGCACTGAAGCTTTCTTT

v_gene: TRBV5-6
abundance: NA
j_gene: TRBJ1-2
d_gene: NA
CDR3aa: CASSLYPRGDYGYTF
CDR3nt: TGTGCCAGCAGCTTGTATCCCAGGGGAGATTATGGCTACACCTTC

v_gene: TRBV12-5
abundance: NA
j_gene: TRBJ2-1
d_gene: NA
CDR3aa: CASGLVLGGGPLFF
CDR3nt: TGTGCTAGTGGTTTGGTACTGGGCGGGGGCCCCCTATTCTTC

v_gene: TRBV29-1
abundance: NA
j_gene: TRBJ2-1
d_gene: TRBD2
CDR3aa: CSVVAGGREQFF
CDR3nt: TGCAGCGTTGTAGCGGGGGGGCGGGAGCAGTTCTTC

v_gene: TRBV10-3
abundance: NA
j_gene: TRBJ2-1
d_gene: TRBD2
CDR3aa: CAISGKGTSGSYNEQFF
CDR3nt: TGTGCCATCAGTGGCAAAGGGACTAGCGGGAGCTACAATGAGCAGTTCTTC

v_gene: TRBV5-6
abundance: NA
j_gene: TRBJ1-1
d_gene: NA
CDR3aa: CASSLPQGRAEAFF
CDR3nt: TGTGCCAGCAGCTTGCCGCAGGGCCGGGCTGAAGCTTTCTTT

v_gene: TRBV7-3
abundance: NA
j_gene: TRBJ1-6
d_gene: TRBD1
CDR3aa: CASSARGDRVSPLHF
CDR3nt: TGTGCCAGCAGCGCCAGGGGGGACAGGGTTTCACCCCTCCACTTT

v_gene: TRBV7-2
abundance: NA
j_gene: TRBJ2-2
d_gene: NA
CDR3aa: CASSFQGGTGELFF
CDR3nt: TGTGCCAGCAGCTTCCAGGGAGGAACCGGGGAGCTGTTTTTT

v_gene: TRBV30
abundance: many
j_gene: TRBJ1-1
d_gene: NA
CDR3aa: CAWITRVLTEAFF
CDR3nt: TGTGCCTGGATCACCCGGGTGCTAACTGAAGCTTTCTTT

v_gene: TRBV6-1
abundance: NA
j_gene: TRBJ1-1
d_gene: NA
CDR3aa: CASTSGGAPNTEAFF
CDR3nt: TGTGCCAGCACCTCGGGGGGGGCTCCGAACACTGAAGCTTTCTTT

v_gene: TRBV7-3
abundance: few
j_gene: TRBJ2-2
d_gene: NA
CDR3aa: CASSLIGTGELFF
CDR3nt: TGTGCCAGCAGCTTAATCGGGACCGGGGAGCTGTTTTTT

v_gene: TRBV11-2
abundance: once
j_gene: TRBJ1-1
d_gene: NA
CDR3aa: CASSYGLGTEAFF
CDR3nt: TGTGCCAGCAGCTACGGTCTCGGCACTGAAGCTTTCTTT

v_gene: TRBV27
abundance: NA
j_gene: TRBJ1-2
d_gene: TRBD1
CDR3aa: CASSPGQGDIYGYTF
CDR3nt: TGTGCCAGCAGTCCCGGACAGGGCGACATTTATGGCTACACCTTC

v_gene: TRBV7-3
abundance: many
j_gene: TRBJ1-3
d_gene: NA
CDR3aa: CASSLSSSGNTIYF
CDR3nt: TGTGCCAGCAGCTTAAGCAGCTCTGGAAACACCATATATTTT

v_gene: TRBV5-8
abundance: NA
j_gene: TRBJ2-5
d_gene: NA
CDR3aa: CASSLRGTETQYF
CDR3nt: TGTGCCAGCAGCTTGCGGGGGACGGAGACCCAGTACTTC